The 20 T cell receptor beta chains presented below share a single source sample, sequenced in a study of breast tumors, draining lymph nodes, adjacent tissues. Each CDR3 protein gets one entry after TCRdb re-called the multiplex PCR reads with MiXCR. Of about 270,000 distinct CDR3 sequences in the sample, more than 30% are singletons; the top ten hold 0.85% to 1.3%. The lymph nodes were axillary draining lymph nodes from breast cancer patients. Sequenced material: axillary lymph node tissue. These receptors originate from a female donor with breast cancer. Some clones in this sample may be carry-over from other donors' samples.

The table lists this clonotype with many counts. The V gene is TRBV5-5, the J gene TRBJ2-3, with no clear D. This CDR3 contains 13 residues. Trimming stripped 1 base from V and 0 bases from J, with 3 bases between. Looked up from germline, CDR1 is SGHKS and CDR2 is YYEKEE (reference sequence). The chain's CDR3 is CASSLLSTDTQYF. The CDR3 nucleotides read TGTGCCAGCAGCTTGTTAAGCACAGATACGCAGTATTTT.

This sequence joins TRBV29-1 and TRBJ1-2; TRBD1 is a possible D gene (5 bases). Germline CDR1 and CDR2: SQVTM and ANQGSEA. V was pared by 3 bases and J by 7 bases, with 12 bases between. The CDR3 contains 12 residues. Here the CDR3 reads CSVEEGVGGYTF. Here the CDR3 DNA reads TGCAGCGTTGAGGAAGGGGTTGGTGGCTACACCTTC.

Turning to this clonotype: This may come from a read error, since a much larger clone is one base off. J is TRBJ2-1 and V is TRBV19, with no clear D. CDR1 is LNHDA and CDR2 is SQIVND in the germline V gene (reference sequence). The CDR3 has 13 residues. CDR3 sequence: CASSIDLSGEQSF. CDR3 in DNA: TGTGCCAGTAGTATAGATCTAAGTGGCGAGCAGTCCTTC. Using reference TRBV19 and TRBJ2-1 for the parts outside the CDR3, the full variable domain is DGGITQSPKYLFRKEGQNVTLSCEQNLNHDAMYWYRQDPGQGLRLIYYSQIVNDFQKGDIAEGYSVSREKKESFPLTVTSAQKNPTAFYLCASSIDLSGEQSFGPGTRLTVL.

This clonotype was counted ten times or more. The CDR3 DNA reads as TGCGCCAGCAGCCCGGACCCGACTAGCGGGAGGATTAATGAGCAGTTCTTC. Encoded protein: CASSPDPTSGRINEQFF. The chain is built from TRBV5-1 and TRBJ2-1; 13 positions agree with TRBD2. V was clipped by 4 bases and J by 7 bases; unmatched bases: 11. The CDR3 sequence is 17 residues long. From germline, CDR1 is SGHRS and CDR2 YFSETQ.

Remarks on this clonotype: One junction end does not reproduce the germline sequence, and a read error may be involved. V gene TRBV24-1 combines with J gene TRBJ2-1; the match to TRBD2 covers 12 bases. The CDR3 totals 20 residues. Germline lookup yields CDR1 KGHDR and CDR2 SFDVKD. The CDR3 sequence is CATSDSPTSGRTRSVDEQSF. The CDR3 bases are TGTGCCACCAGTGATTCGCCTACTAGCGGGAGGACTCGGTCGGTCGATGAGCAGTCCTTC.

This clonotype was counted many times. The CDR3 is CASSLAFQETQYF. The CDR3 bases are TGTGCCAGCAGCTTAGCGTTCCAAGAGACCCAGTACTTC. The V gene is TRBV11-1, the J gene TRBJ2-5; D is unresolved. This CDR3 is 13 amino acids long. V was trimmed by 0 bases and J by 1 base, leaving 3 bases between them. Germline V gene data show CDR1 as SGHAT and CDR2 as FQDESV (reference sequence).

In regard to this clonotype: A much larger clonotype is one base distant, so this may be a read error. The chain has TRBV7-9 and TRBJ2-7; 7 positions match TRBD2. CDR3 length: 15 residues. Germline assignment: CDR1 SEHNR and CDR2 FQNEAQ (reference sequence). The CDR3 reads CASSLTTRGDYEQHF. CDR3 bases: TGTGCCAGCAGCTTAACTACCAGAGGGGACTACGAGCAGCACTTC.

The chain uses TRBV5-1 and TRBJ1-1; D possibly corresponds to TRBD1 (5 bases). CDR3 size: 14 residues. V shed 2 bases and J shed 3 bases, with 11 bases lying between them. Germline CDR1 is SGHRS and CDR2 is YFSETQ. The CDR3 DNA sequence: TGCGCCAGCAGCTTCCAGGGAATGGACACTGAAGCTTTCTTT. It translates to CASSFQGMDTEAFF.

The rearrangement uses TRBV9 and TRBJ1-4; no clear D gene. V lost 2 bases to trimming and J lost 8 bases, with 13 bases between them. CDR3 length equals 14 residues. Per germline, CDR1 SGDLS and CDR2 YYNGEE. CDR3 DNA: TGTGCCAGCAGCGTTGAGTACCTAGGCGAAAAACTGTTTTTT. Translation: CASSVEYLGEKLFF.

On this clonotype itself: At one boundary the junction diverges from the germline segment, which might be a read error. This chain uses TRBV12-3 or TRBV12-4 with TRBJ2-1; D gene ambiguous. This CDR3 contains 12 residues. The CDR3 is CAGSNLPDEQFF. CDR3 nucleotides: TGTGCCGGCAGCAACCTACCGGATGAGCAGTTTTTC.

This clonotype was found many times. The J gene is TRBJ2-2, the V gene TRBV7-9; 11 positions match TRBD2. V lost 3 bases and J lost 1; bases outside the gene matches: 7. This CDR3 is built from 18 residues. CDR1 SEHNR and CDR2 FQNEAQ come from the germline V gene (reference sequence). The CDR3 DNA reads TGTGCCAGCAGCTTCCAGCGGGGACTAGCGGTGAACACCGGGGAGCTGTTTTTT. Protein product: CASSFQRGLAVNTGELFF.

A note on this clonotype: A clone one base away is much larger, so this may be a read error. J is TRBJ2-7 and V is TRBV4-1, with 8 bases that match TRBD1. The germline CDR1 and CDR2 sequences are MGHRA and YSYEKL. There are 17 residues in the CDR3. The CDR3 reads CASSLPARTGYSYERYF. DNA for the CDR3: TGCGCCAGCAGCCTTCCCGCCCGGACAGGGTACTCCTACGAGCGGTACTTC.

There are a few counts of this clonotype. This chain links TRBV4-1 with TRBJ2-4; D remains ambiguous. This CDR3 is built from 15 residues. V lost 4 bases and J lost 0, with 10 bases in between. Germline CDR1 and CDR2: MGHRA and YSYEKL. The CDR3 is CASSRMTEAKNIQYF. Here the CDR3 DNA reads TGCGCCAGCAGCCGAATGACCGAAGCCAAAAACATTCAGTACTTC.

Worth noting for this clonotype: A much larger clone lies one base from this, so it may be a read error. The rearrangement links TRBV11-3 to TRBJ2-1; D is unclear. In germline, CDR1 is SGHNT, CDR2 YENEEA. This CDR3 contains 11 residues. CDR3 residues: CASSQWDEPFF. CDR3 nucleotide sequence: TGTGCCAGCAGTCAGTGGGATGAGCCGTTCTTC.

This clonotype was seen many times. A much larger clonotype is one base distant, so this may be a read error. This chain links TRBV15 with TRBJ1-2, with D unclear. Germline loops: CDR1 LNHNV, CDR2 YYDKDF (reference sequence). This CDR3 contains 15 residues. The V end was cut by 0 bases, the J end by 9 bases, with 17 bases between. The CDR3 region has the DNA TGTGCCACCAGCAGAGATCTTGAGGCCCCGCGGAGCTACACCTTC. Its protein is CATSRDLEAPRSYTF.

J is TRBJ2-1 and V is TRBV4-3; the D is unclear. V gave up 0 bases and J gave up 9 bases, with 12 bases separating them. This CDR3 contains 14 residues. CDR1 is LGHNA, CDR2 YSLEER, per germline. The CDR3 spells CASSQDLGRSEQFF. DNA of the CDR3: TGCGCCAGCAGCCAAGATCTGGGCAGAAGTGAGCAGTTCTTC.

In this sample, this clonotype turned up many times. V is TRBV5-4 and J is TRBJ2-1, with D maybe TRBD1 (6 bases). The CDR3 sequence is 14 residues long. Per germline, CDR1 SGHNT and CDR2 YYREEE (reference sequence). Trimming removed 4 bases at V and 6 bases at J, with 14 bases between. This CDR3 is CASSATGFSNEQFF. Here the CDR3 DNA reads TGTGCCAGCAGCGCAACAGGGTTTAGCAATGAGCAGTTCTTC.

Regarding this clonotype: A much more abundant neighbour one base away suggests this may be a read error. This chain connects TRBV4-2 to TRBJ2-7; D not certain. The CDR3 is 13 amino acids. The germline CDR1 and CDR2 sequences are LGHNA and YNFKEQ. The germline V and J ends were trimmed by 4 bases and 6 bases, with 13 bases remaining between them. For the CDR3, the DNA is TGTGCCAGCAGCCGGGAAGGTACCCCCGAGCAGTACTTC. Its translation is CASSREGTPEQYF.

The chain has TRBV27 and TRBJ2-1; D is possibly TRBD1 or TRBD2 (5 bases each). The CDR3 spans 11 residues. Trimming shortened V by 8 bases and J by 9 bases, and 11 bases separated the two germline ends. Germline lookup yields CDR1 MNHEY and CDR2 SMNVEV (reference sequence). CDR3 region: CASGDRGEQFF. As DNA, the CDR3 is TGTGCCAGCGGGGACCGGGGTGAGCAGTTCTTC.

This clonotype was recorded at least ten times. The CDR3 reads CASIPVEGGEQFF. The CDR3 DNA is TGTGCCAGCATCCCCGTGGAAGGGGGGGAGCAGTTCTTC. V gene TRBV7-9 combines with J gene TRBJ2-1; tentatively, D is TRBD1 or TRBD2 (6 bases each). The CDR3 is 13 residues long. The V end lost 7 bases, the J end lost 10 bases, and 17 bases lay between the germline ends. Germline CDR1 reads SEHNR; CDR2 reads FQNEAQ (reference sequence).